The clone carrying this T cell receptor (beta chain) was seen many times. The antigen is unknown. Looked up from germline, CDR1 is MNHNS and CDR2 is SASEGT. The CDR3 totals 15 residues. Unmatched junction bases numbered 9, after V lost 4 bases and J lost 4 bases. This specimen belongs to a study of T cells after posttransplantation cyclophosphamide. Regarding the study as a whole: Donor-recipient repertoire similarity was low at 1-2 months, rising over year one. Recipient CMV seropositivity and CMV reactivation strongly tracked TRB clonality.

Data came from immunoSEQ multiplex PCR; TCRdb stores just in-frame clones and leaves some out. Observed are 20,000 to 30,000 clones, no singletons, with the top ten taking approximately 4.8%. On the day of bone marrow donation, the related graft donor provided peripheral blood. The sample taken for sequencing was PBMCs. This clonotype was sampled from a woman between 50 and 59 years old in good health, CMV-negative, and a related stem cell transplant donor. The chain uses TRBV6-1 and TRBJ1-2, with 7 bases identical to TRBD1. CDR3 DNA sequence: TGTGCCAGCAGTGGGACAGGAACCAAAATCTATGGCTACACCTTC. Its protein is CASSGTGTKIYGYTF.